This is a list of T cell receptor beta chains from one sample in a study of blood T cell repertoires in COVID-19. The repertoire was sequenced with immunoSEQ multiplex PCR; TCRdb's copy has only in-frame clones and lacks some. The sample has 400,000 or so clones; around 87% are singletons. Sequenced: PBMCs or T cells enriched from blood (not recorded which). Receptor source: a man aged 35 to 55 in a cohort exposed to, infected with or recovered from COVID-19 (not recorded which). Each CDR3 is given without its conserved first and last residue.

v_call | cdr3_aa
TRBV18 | ASSPDWSSYNEQF
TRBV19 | ATSLDRNTEAF
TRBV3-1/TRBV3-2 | ASSLSGTANSPLH
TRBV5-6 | ASSLAGQRVVNEQF
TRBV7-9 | ASSSGEGTSTDTQY
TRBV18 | ASSAGTGSYNEQF
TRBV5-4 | ASSLDGARASETQY
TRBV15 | AVSGSWTGELF
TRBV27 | ASSRSGRIYEQY
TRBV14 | ASSQERRTNEKLF
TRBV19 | ASSIRGSGNTIY
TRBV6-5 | ASSYRQGRGNTEAF
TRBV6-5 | ASSIVLEGGYEQY
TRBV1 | TSVSGTEFYGYT
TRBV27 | ASSQAATYNEQF
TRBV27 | ASSLRLMTGELF
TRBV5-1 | ASSYWDRPNTEAF
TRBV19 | ASSIWSGGSTNYGYT
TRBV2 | ASSEALGGVTEAF
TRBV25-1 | ASSGSGLNYGYT
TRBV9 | ASSVAAGPGELF
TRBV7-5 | VRSLVPGRNTGELF
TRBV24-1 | ATKNRETGELF
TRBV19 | ASRGGSSYEQY
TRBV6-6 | ASSKDRDRVSPLH
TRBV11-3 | ASRKIAGDITGEPF
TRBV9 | ASSVGVGSSYNEQF
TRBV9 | ASSVAQDYEQY
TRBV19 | ASSRQLAQPQH
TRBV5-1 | ASSVSQETQY
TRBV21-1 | ASSKLIGGGEAF
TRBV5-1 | ASGGGNYGYT
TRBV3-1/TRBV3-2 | ASSHGREAQETQY
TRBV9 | ASSVATGHTSNEQF
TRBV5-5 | ASSPGGIRDTIY
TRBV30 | ASGGRALKNIQY
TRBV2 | ASSVIAGGGNIQY
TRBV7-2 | ASSPRGLGAGGSYEQY
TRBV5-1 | ASSLGAGRSDSGANVLT
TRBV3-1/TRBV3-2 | ASSLQGLDYEQY
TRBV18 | ASSQGGTDTQY
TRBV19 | ASSIDIGGAYGYT
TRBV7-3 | ASSSTGQYNSPLH
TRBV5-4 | ASSSQGTPNEKLF
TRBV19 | ASRASGSFYNEQF
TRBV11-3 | ASSLGGAGGNEQF
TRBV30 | AWRAGTSGRIYEQY
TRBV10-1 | ASSESGRAREKLF
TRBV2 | ASSRDREAPQH
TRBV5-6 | ASSSLGSYEQY
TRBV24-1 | ASQGQGGGQPQH
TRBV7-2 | ASSSVPGFNYGYT
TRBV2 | ASSERLASGSYEQY
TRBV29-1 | SVVGFGLAKNIQY
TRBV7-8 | ASSLARTTNQPQH
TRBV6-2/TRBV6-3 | ASRYSGTGSTDTQY
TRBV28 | AGQRNTGELF
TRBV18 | ASSRTSGTDLGYT
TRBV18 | ASSPGTTSYEQY
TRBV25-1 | ASSELRGQDNEQF